This passage covers 9 T cell receptor beta chains from one sample sequenced in a study of pediatric ulcerative colitis. The assay was immunoSEQ multiplex PCR, and TCRdb's table has in-frame clones only and misses some. The sample shows about 36,000 clones, over 65% of them seen only once. Material for sequencing was blood. The receptors were sampled from a girl aged 5-17 years with moderate ulcerative colitis.

This clone was counted a single time. The chain carries TRBV6-5 and TRBJ1-2; D perhaps matches TRBD1 (5 bases). The V gene's germline CDR1 is MNHEY and CDR2 SVGAGI. The CDR3 contains 16 residues. V lost 2 bases to trimming and J lost 0 bases, with 13 bases between them. CDR3 nucleotides: TGTGCCAGCAGTTACGTAGACAGTTTTGCTAACTATGGCTACACCTTC. The encoded protein is CASSYVDSFANYGYTF.

The chain has TRBV15 and TRBJ2-7; 8 bases agree with TRBD2. The J segment lost 5 bases and the V segment lost 0 bases, leaving 15 bases of the junction unmatched. The CDR3 is 18 amino acids. CDR1 LNHNV and CDR2 YYDKDF come from the germline V gene (reference sequence). CDR3 nucleotides: TGTGCCACCAGCAGAGATCTCTGGAGTAGCGGGATTCGCCACGAGCAGTACTTC. This codes for CATSRDLWSSGIRHEQYF.

The chain recombines TRBV9 with TRBJ2-7; possible D gene TRBD2, 6 bases. V gave up 4 bases and J gave up 5 bases, with 16 bases separating them. The CDR3 sequence is 14 residues long. Germline V gives CDR1 SGDLS, CDR2 YYNGEE. The CDR3 sequence is CASSSPGASNEQYF. In DNA, the CDR3 is TGTGCCAGCAGCAGTCCGGGAGCTAGCAACGAGCAGTACTTC.

The V gene is TRBV7-9, the J gene TRBJ1-5; weak D call: TRBD1 (5 bases). Germline-derived CDR1 and CDR2 are SEHNR and FQNEAQ (reference sequence). Between the trimmed V and J ends, which lost 1 base and 5 bases, there was a span of 6 bases. The CDR3 extends over 13 amino acids. CDR3 sequence: CASSLGGDQPQHF. The CDR3 DNA reads TGTGCCAGCAGCTTAGGGGGGGATCAGCCCCAGCATTTT.

The chain links TRBV6-5 to TRBJ2-1; 9 positions agree with TRBD2. Germline lookup yields CDR1 MNHEY and CDR2 SVGAGI. After removal of 6 bases from V and 6 bases from J, the junction contained 9 bases not matched to a gene. This CDR3 region has 15 residues. CDR3 sequence (DNA): TGTGCCAGCAGGGATAGCGGGAGCGGGGGCAATGAGCAGTTCTTC. It translates to CASRDSGSGGNEQFF.

The chain couples TRBV27 to TRBJ2-2; 16 nucleotides line up with TRBD2. This CDR3 has 16 residues. CDR1 is MNHEY, CDR2 SMNVEV, per germline (reference sequence). The ends lost 6 bases at V and 5 bases at J; junction bases unmatched: 3. CDR3 bases: TGTGCCAGCAGGGGACTAGCGGGGGGGGAGACCGGGGAGCTGTTTTTT. It is translated as CASRGLAGGETGELFF.

This clone was recorded only once. The chain combines TRBV10-2 with TRBJ2-2; TRBD1 aligns across 7 bases. This CDR3 is built from 16 residues. Germline CDR1 WSHSY, CDR2 SAAADI. Trimming removed 3 bases from V and 2 bases from J; junction bases left unmatched: 6. CDR3 DNA: TGCGCCAGCAGTGAAAGAGGGGGCCCAAACACCGGGGAGCTGTTTTTT. Translated, it gives CASSERGGPNTGELFF.

This chain connects TRBV7-2 to TRBJ2-2; 7 bases agree with TRBD1. Trimming removed 5 bases from V and 1 base from J; junction bases left unmatched: 4. CDR1 and CDR2 (germline): SGHTA, FQGNSA. This CDR3 comprises 15 residues. CDR3 sequence (DNA): TGTGCCAGCAGCCCCCGGACAGGGAACACCGGGGAGCTGTTTTTT. This encodes CASSPRTGNTGELFF.

The chain is built from TRBV29-1 and TRBJ2-1, with 8 bases that match TRBD2. The J segment lost 9 bases and the V segment lost 1 base, leaving 11 bases of the junction unmatched. Germline V lookup: CDR1 SQVTM, CDR2 ANQGSEA. The length of the CDR3 is 15 residues. The CDR3 nucleotides are TGCAGCGTTGAAGGAACTAGCGGAGGTTCTGGTGAGCAGTTCTTC. It specifies CSVEGTSGGSGEQFF.